This entry lists 22 T cell receptor beta chains sequenced from one sample in a study of blood T cell repertoires in COVID-19. TCRdb's table, derived via immunoSEQ multiplex PCR, lists solely in-frame clones and lacks some. The top ten clones hold less than 4% of a sample with roughly 130,000 clones, 70% to 90% of them seen once. Sequencing was carried out using PBMCs or T cells enriched from blood (not recorded which). The receptors here all came from a woman between 45 and 65 years old with acute COVID-19.

The rearrangement joins TRBV5-1 to TRBJ2-3, with 7 bases matching TRBD2. V lost 1 base to trimming and J lost 5 bases; unmatched junction nucleotides: 7. This CDR3 spans 15 amino acids. In germline, CDR1 is SGHRS, CDR2 YFSETQ. For the CDR3, the DNA is TGCGCCAGCAGCTTGAGGGCGGGAGTGCAAGATACGCAGTATTTT. Residues: CASSLRAGVQDTQYF.

The chain uses TRBV2 and TRBJ1-3; 7 nucleotides line up with TRBD1. V lost 4 bases, J lost 2 bases, and 2 bases stayed unmatched. CDR1 and CDR2 from the germline V gene are SNHLY and FYNNEI. CDR3 length: 14 residues. The CDR3, as DNA: TGTGCCAGCAGTGCGGACAGGACTGGAAACACCATATATTTT. It translates to CASSADRTGNTIYF.

The rearrangement uses TRBV18 and TRBJ2-7; the match to TRBD1 covers 10 bases. This CDR3 has 15 residues. V was pared by 1 base and J by 5 bases, with 5 bases of the junction left unmatched. Germline V gives CDR1 KGHSH, CDR2 LQKENI. The CDR3, as DNA: TGTGCCAGCTCACCACGGACAGGGGGTTCCCACGAGCAGTACTTC. Its protein is CASSPRTGGSHEQYF.

V is TRBV7-2 and J is TRBJ2-1, with D uncertain. The CDR3 is 12 amino acids. CDR1 SGHTA and CDR2 FQGNSA come from the germline V gene. Trimming left V 2 bases short and J 5 bases short, with 4 bases between. The CDR3 region is CASSLPDNEQFF. In DNA form, the CDR3 reads TGTGCCAGCAGCTTACCAGACAATGAGCAGTTCTTC. Using reference TRBV7-2 and TRBJ2-1 for the parts outside the CDR3, the full variable domain is GAGVSQSPSNKVTEKGKDVELRCDPISGHTALYWYRQSLGQGLEFLIYFQGNSAPDKSGLPSDRFSAERTGGSVSTLTIQRTQQEDSAVYLCASSLPDNEQFFGPGTRLTVL.

The genes are TRBV18 and TRBJ1-5; possible D gene TRBD1, 6 bases. Germline CDR1 and CDR2: KGHSH and LQKENI. The ends were cut back, 3 bases at V and 3 bases at J, with 9 bases in the middle. The CDR3 contains 14 residues. The DNA for the CDR3 is TGTGCCAGCTCACCCGGACAGAACAATCAGCCCCAGCATTTT. This translates into CASSPGQNNQPQHF.

The CDR3 reads CASTPGRVGEQYF. In nucleotides, the CDR3 is TGTGCCAGCACCCCCGGCAGGGTGGGCGAGCAGTACTTC. The chain recombines TRBV12-3 or TRBV12-4 with TRBJ2-7; TRBD1 might be the D (5 bases). This CDR3 spans 13 amino acids. Trimming left V 7 bases short and J 6 bases short, with 16 bases between.

Remarks on this clone: This sample includes further DNA sequences coding for the same CDR3. V is TRBV29-1 and J is TRBJ1-1, with D maybe TRBD1 (5 bases). V was cut by 5 bases and J by 2 bases, with 9 bases left in between. The CDR3 loop spans 12 amino acids. CDR1 and CDR2 (germline): SQVTM, ANQGSEA. DNA for the CDR3: TGCAGCGTTCGTCAGGGAAACACTGAAGCTTTCTTT. Protein product: CSVRQGNTEAFF. Full variable domain (rest looked up from reference TRBV29-1 and TRBJ1-1): SAVISQKPSRDICQRGTSLTIQCQVDSQVTMMFWYRQQPGQSLTLIATANQGSEATYESGFVIDKFPISRPNLTFSTLTVSNMSPEDSSIYLCSVRQGNTEAFFGQGTRLTVV.

About this clone: The sample holds other DNA sequences that translate to the same CDR3. The J gene is TRBJ1-5, the V gene TRBV10-3; D might be TRBD1 (5 bases). This CDR3 comprises 14 residues. Germline V CDR1 and CDR2: ENHRY, SYGVKD. With 8 bases removed from V and 0 bases from J, the gap between germline ends came to 11 bases. CDR3 protein: CAISEGVSNQPQHF. Written as DNA, the CDR3 is TGTGCCATCTCAGAAGGGGTTAGCAATCAGCCCCAGCATTTT.

CDR3 coding DNA: TGTGCCAGCAGCCAACCGGGACTAGCGCAAGCCCGCCACTCCTACGAGCAGTACTTC. This translates into CASSQPGLAQARHSYEQYF. The gene calls are TRBV3-1 (or the pseudogene TRBV3-2) and TRBJ2-7; TRBD2 matches at 10 bases. The CDR3 extends over 19 amino acids. CDR1 and CDR2 (germline): LGHDT, YNNKEL (reference sequence). After removal of 2 bases from V and 0 bases from J, the junction contained 13 bases not matched to a gene.

The chain employs TRBV5-3 and TRBJ2-1; TRBD2 might be the D (5 bases). TRBV5-3 is assigned to the ORF class and has an uncertain function. The CDR3 totals 16 residues. V was pared by 4 bases and J by 3 bases, with 17 bases between. CDR3 protein: CARSPNGIAVYNEQFF. CDR3 in DNA: TGTGCCAGAAGCCCGAACGGGATCGCAGTCTACAATGAGCAGTTCTTC.

The V gene is TRBV10-3, the J gene TRBJ2-7; 8 nucleotides align to TRBD1. Germline CDR1 and CDR2: ENHRY and SYGVKD. V was clipped by 5 bases and J by 6 bases; unmatched bases: 3. The CDR3 totals 12 residues. This CDR3 is CAISQTGAEQYF. The CDR3 region has the DNA TGTGCCATCAGTCAGACAGGGGCCGAGCAGTACTTC.

This clone came up a few times. The V call is TRBV7-9, the J call TRBJ2-3; D is uncertain. This CDR3 contains 13 residues. V lost 5 bases to trimming and J lost 0 bases, with 6 bases between them. The V gene's germline CDR1 is SEHNR and CDR2 FQNEAQ (reference sequence). The CDR3 here is CASSQLSTDTQYF. CDR3 DNA: TGTGCCAGCAGCCAACTTAGCACAGATACGCAGTATTTT.

The chain combines TRBV7-2 with TRBJ2-2; D is perhaps TRBD1 (5 bases). Trimming took 3 bases from V and 4 from J, leaving 15 bases between them. The CDR3 has 16 residues. Germline CDR1 is SGHTA and CDR2 is FQGNSA. CDR3 DNA sequence: TGTGCCAGCAGCTTTTCAGGGTACGGCTCCACCGGGGAGCTGTTTTTT. Protein product: CASSFSGYGSTGELFF.

The V gene is TRBV4-3, the J gene TRBJ2-1, with no clear D. Germline-derived CDR1 and CDR2 are LGHNA and YSLEER. The CDR3 length is 14 residues. V lost 0 bases to trimming and J lost 7 bases, with 10 bases between them. CDR3 sequence: CASSQDLRSNEQFF. CDR3 nucleotide sequence: TGCGCCAGCAGCCAAGATCTTAGGAGTAATGAGCAGTTCTTC.

The chain couples TRBV7-2 to TRBJ2-3, with 12 bases fitting TRBD2. Germline CDR1 SGHTA, CDR2 FQGNSA. V was pared by 1 base and J by 6 bases, with 5 bases of the junction left unmatched. The CDR3 extends over 16 amino acids. CDR3 in amino acids: CASSLGNLAGGDTQYF. CDR3 DNA sequence: TGTGCCAGCAGCTTAGGGAACCTAGCGGGAGGGGATACGCAGTATTTT.

This clone was counted a single time. The chain has TRBV13 and TRBJ2-7, with 8 bases lining up with TRBD1. The V segment lost 1 base and the J segment 4 bases; nucleotides outside the gene matches: 9. CDR3 length: 16 amino acids. The germline V gene encodes CDR1 PRHDT and CDR2 FYEKMQ (reference sequence). CDR3 nucleotides: TGTGCCAGCAGCTTAGTTTCCCCAGGGGGCCGGTACGAGCAGTACTTC. Encoded protein: CASSLVSPGGRYEQYF.

This clone was recorded only once. The chain has TRBV5-1 and TRBJ2-1; D might be TRBD2 (7 bases). The V end lost 5 bases, the J end lost 0 bases, and 12 bases lay between the germline ends. In germline, CDR1 is SGHRS, CDR2 YFSETQ. The CDR3 runs to 15 residues. The CDR3 DNA sequence: TGCGCCAGCAGGCAGGGGAGGGGCTCCTACAATGAGCAGTTCTTC. Protein sequence: CASRQGRGSYNEQFF.

The chain recombines TRBV9 with TRBJ2-1, with D tentatively TRBD1 (5 bases). V lost 4 bases and J lost 10, with 12 bases in between. This CDR3 has 12 amino acids. Germline V gives CDR1 SGDLS, CDR2 YYNGEE. CDR3 coding DNA: TGTGCCAGCAGCCTGGGGCCACAGGAGCAGTTCTTC. Protein sequence: CASSLGPQEQFF. The whole variable domain, filled in from reference TRBV9 and TRBJ2-1, reads DSGVTQTPKHLITATGQRVTLRCSPRSGDLSVYWYQQSLDQGLQFLIQYYNGEERAKGNILERFSAQQFPDLHSELNLSSLELGDSALYFCASSLGPQEQFFGPGTRLTVL.

This clone was counted a single time. CDR3: CASSPGADTQYF. The CDR3, as DNA: TGTGCCAGCAGCCCCGGGGCAGATACGCAGTATTTT. This chain links TRBV2 with TRBJ2-3; weak D call: TRBD2 (5 bases). Trimming took off 6 bases at V and 4 bases at J, with 8 bases between the two ends. This CDR3 comprises 12 residues. The germline CDR1 and CDR2 sequences are SNHLY and FYNNEI.

The rearrangement joins TRBV14 to TRBJ2-1; 13 bases fit TRBD2. The V gene's germline CDR1 is SGHDN and CDR2 FVKESK. The V gene end was trimmed by 3 bases and the J gene end by 7 bases; junction bases not matched to a gene: 12. There are 18 residues in the CDR3. CDR3 in amino acids: CASSHNTWTSGSANEQFF. In DNA, the CDR3 is TGTGCCAGCAGCCACAATACCTGGACTAGCGGGAGTGCAAATGAGCAGTTCTTC.

CDR3 protein: CASSRRTVTDTQYF. The CDR3 DNA reads as TGTGCCAGCAGCCGACGGACAGTCACAGATACGCAGTATTTT. The chain recombines TRBV14 with TRBJ2-3; maybe TRBD1 (6 bases). Germline V CDR1 and CDR2: SGHDN, FVKESK. The CDR3 length is 14 residues. The ends were cut back, 4 bases at V and 2 bases at J, with 10 bases in the middle.

A few counts support this clone. The chain uses TRBV4-1 and TRBJ2-2, with D perhaps matching TRBD2 (6 bases). V was cut by 0 bases and J by 8 bases, with 19 bases left in between. The germline V gene encodes CDR1 MGHRA and CDR2 YSYEKL. The CDR3 totals 17 residues. The CDR3 here is CASSQDPGRGFKGELFF. DNA of the CDR3: TGCGCCAGCAGCCAAGATCCTGGGCGGGGCTTTAAGGGGGAGCTGTTTTTT.